This section outlines one TCR beta chain sequence together with its context. CDR1 is MNHEY, CDR2 SMNVEV, per germline (reference sequence). The CDR3 contains 17 residues. The ends lost 0 bases at V and 7 bases at J; junction bases unmatched: 9. The assay was immunoSEQ multiplex PCR, and TCRdb's table has in-frame clones only and misses some. This sample has roughly 70,000 clones, with 86% found just once. The sample is drawn from a study of a mutant IDH1 vaccine in newly diagnosed glioma. Looking at the study overall: The sex distribution of treated patients was 62.5% male and about 38% female, with a mean age of roughly 40 years.

Time point reported: baseline, week 1 (first vaccination visit). Treatment defined: pre-vaccination baseline after standard-of-care therapy. This clonotype was sampled from a young man with glioma. The sequenced sample was PBMCs, obtained from a glioma patient treated with radiotherapy, temozolomide or both. The chain carries TRBV27 and TRBJ2-1; 10 positions agree with TRBD2. The CDR3 loop is CASSLSDRSAGGNEQFF. The CDR3 DNA is TGTGCCAGCAGTTTATCGGATCGGTCAGCGGGGGGGAATGAGCAGTTCTTC.